This TCR beta chain was sequenced during a study of cytomegalovirus exposure and HLA in healthy donors. Looking at the study overall: Earlier sequencing of 200 million or so T cells yielded about 120 million unique TCR beta sequences. Whole-study results and caveats: The study designated roughly 160 TCR beta chains cytomegalovirus-associated.

V was pared by 2 bases and J by 3 bases, with 5 bases of the junction left unmatched. The CDR3 extends over 14 amino acids. The germline V gene encodes CDR1 SGHRS and CDR2 YFSETQ. The PCR used 60 Vbeta and 13 Jbeta primers. The data were produced by immunoSEQ multiplex PCR, yet TCRdb's version contains in-frame clones alone and is incomplete. The data contain about 200,000 clones, roughly 79% of them seen just once; the ten biggest clones take up approximately 2.1%. This clone was seen a handful of times. What it binds is not known. The receptor's source is a man between 25 and 39 years old in good health and CMV-seronegative. Sample: PBMCs. This chain joins TRBV5-1 and TRBJ2-7; 7 nucleotides match TRBD1. The CDR3 nucleotides read TGCGCCAGCAGCTTACTCGGGACAGACTACGAGCAGTACTTC. This codes for CASSLLGTDYEQYF. The variable domain in full, completed from reference TRBV5-1 and TRBJ2-7, reads KAGVTQTPRYLIKTRGQQVTLSCSPISGHRSVSWYQQTPGQGLQFLFEYFSETQRNKGNFPGRFSGRQFSNSRSEMNVSTLELGDSALYLCASSLLGTDYEQYFGPGTRLTVT.